This T cell receptor beta chain stems from a study of PD-1 blockade in classical Hodgkin lymphoma. The CDR3 covers 15 residues. The germline V and J ends were trimmed by 0 bases and 5 bases, with 13 bases remaining between them. Germline assignment: CDR1 LGHNA and CDR2 YNFKEQ. Some clones are missing from TCRdb's copy, which holds only in-frame ones; the method was immunoSEQ multiplex PCR. The table records 8,000 or so clones, approximately 86% of them present only once. Study-wide findings and caveats: Prior to therapy, complete responders displayed diversity much like that of newly diagnosed patients. Nivolumab initiation under 1 year post-ASCT meant exclusion. Nothing has yet pinned down what causes the repertoire differences, possibly disease activity or prior therapy. A reduction in baseline TCR diversity was reportedly seen in newly diagnosed patients relative to healthy donors.

To note about this clone: As yet, its antigen is unknown.

Every one of the patients relapsed after autologous stem cell transplantation (brentuximab vedotin exposure was variable). Magnetic negative selection was used to purify CD8+ T cells from thawed PBMCs. The sample here was CD8+ T cells from blood, taken at baseline. This sequence originates from a human donor with classical Hodgkin lymphoma. V gene TRBV4-2 combines with J gene TRBJ2-5; either TRBD1 or TRBD2 may supply D (5 bases each). CDR3 region: CASSQEGWGWETQYF. The CDR3 DNA is TGTGCCAGCAGCCAAGAGGGTTGGGGGTGGGAGACCCAGTACTTC.